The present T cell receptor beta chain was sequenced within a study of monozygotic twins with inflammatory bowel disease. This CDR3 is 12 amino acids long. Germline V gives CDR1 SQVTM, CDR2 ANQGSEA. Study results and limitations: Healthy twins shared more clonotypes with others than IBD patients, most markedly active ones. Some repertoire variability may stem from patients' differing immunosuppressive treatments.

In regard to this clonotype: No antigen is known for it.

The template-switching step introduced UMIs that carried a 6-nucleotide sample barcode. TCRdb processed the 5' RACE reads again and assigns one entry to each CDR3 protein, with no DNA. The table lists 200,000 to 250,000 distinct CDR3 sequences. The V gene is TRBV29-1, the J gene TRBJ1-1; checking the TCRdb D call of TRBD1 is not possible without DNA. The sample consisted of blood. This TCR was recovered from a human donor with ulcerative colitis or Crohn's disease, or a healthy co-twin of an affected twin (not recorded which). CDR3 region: CSAGQGNTEAFF.